A selection of T cell receptor beta chains follows, all from one sample in a study of CD8 T cells in Susac syndrome. TCRdb reanalysed the immunoSEQ multiplex PCR reads using MiXCR and keeps one entry per CDR3 protein. This table holds about 140,000 distinct CDR3 sequences, around 94% found once. Input material: CD4+ T cells from PBMCs. These receptors were collected from a human donor in good health. CDR3s include the opening cysteine and the closing phenylalanine or tryptophan. The D gene is left open where the match is weak. Expanded clones get a size class; other rows say once, few or many, or leave the size out.

abundance | d_gene | j_gene | v_gene | CDR3nt | CDR3aa
. | . | TRBJ2-5 | TRBV3-1 | TGTGCCAGCAGCCTCGGGAACCAAGAGACCCAGTACTTC | CASSLGNQETQYF
. | TRBD2 | TRBJ2-7 | TRBV5-1 | TGCGCCAGCAGCACCGGGACTAGTCTTACCTACGAGCAGTACTTC | CASSTGTSLTYEQYF
. | TRBD2 | TRBJ2-4 | TRBV7-8 | TGTGCCAGCAGACCGGGACTAGCGGTAGCCAAAAACATTCAGTACTTC | CASRPGLAVAKNIQYF
once | . | TRBJ2-1 | TRBV27 | TGTGCCAGCAGGAGGGACATTATGAGCAATGAGCAGTTCTTC | CASRRDIMSNEQFF
. | TRBD1 | TRBJ2-7 | TRBV5-6 | TGTGCCAGCAGCTTGGGGGACAGGGGTGACGAGCAGTACTTC | CASSLGDRGDEQYF
. | . | TRBJ1-2 | TRBV5-1 | TGCGCCAGCAGCTATGATGGCTATGGCTACACCTTC | CASSYDGYGYTF
once | TRBD1 | TRBJ2-1 | TRBV27 | TGTGCCAGCATCTTGACAGGGGGTCTTTTTGATGAGCAGTTCTTC | CASILTGGLFDEQFF
once | . | TRBJ2-2 | TRBV19 | TGTGCCAGTAGTGGCCGCGGCAGGGTCGCGAACACCGGGGAGCTGTTTTTT | CASSGRGRVANTGELFF
. | TRBD1 | TRBJ2-2 | TRBV13 | TGTGCCAGCAGCTACAGGGGCTCGAACACCGGGGAGCTGTTTTTT | CASSYRGSNTGELFF
. | TRBD1 | TRBJ1-5 | TRBV7-2 | TGTGCCAGCAGCTTAGTGACAGGGCGGTATAGCAATCAGCCCCAGCATTTT | CASSLVTGRYSNQPQHF
. | . | TRBJ2-3 | TRBV30 | TGTGCCTGGGTCAGGTTGACAGATACGCAGTATTTT | CAWVRLTDTQYF
. | . | TRBJ2-1 | TRBV6-1 | TGTGCCAGCAGTTTATTTTATGAGCAGTTCTTC | CASSLFYEQFF
. | TRBD1 | TRBJ1-2 | TRBV5-1 | TGCGCCAGCAGTCTGACAGGGGCCCATGAATATGGCTACACCTTC | CASSLTGAHEYGYTF
. | . | TRBJ2-7 | TRBV5-4 | TGTGCCAGCAGCTTGGGGCAAAACCCATCCTACGAGCAGTACTTC | CASSLGQNPSYEQYF
. | TRBD1 | TRBJ1-3 | TRBV18 | TGTGCCAGCTCACTTAATACCGTCGAGACAGGGCGTGGAAACACCATATATTTT | CASSLNTVETGRGNTIYF
. | . | TRBJ2-5 | TRBV30 | TGTGCCTGGAGTGTACAAAAGACCCAGTACTTC | CAWSVQKTQYF
once | . | TRBJ2-1 | TRBV7-8 | TGTGCCAGCAGCTCACGCAGGGTGGGTTACAATGAGCAGTTCTTC | CASSSRRVGYNEQFF
. | TRBD1 | TRBJ2-4 | TRBV11-2 | TGTGCCAGCAGCTTAATGGGACAGGGCATTCAGTACTTC | CASSLMGQGIQYF
. | TRBD1 | TRBJ1-4 | TRBV27 | TGTGCCAGCAGTCTACCGACAGGGGAACGAGAAAAACTGTTTTTT | CASSLPTGEREKLFF
. | . | TRBJ2-7 | TRBV11-1 | TGTGCCAGCAGCGAAGACAGGTTGCGGTACGAGCAGTACTTC | CASSEDRLRYEQYF
. | . | TRBJ1-1 | TRBV21-1 | TGTGCCAGCCTAAGGCGGGACAACCCTGAAGCTTTCTTT | CASLRRDNPEAFF
. | TRBD2 | TRBJ2-4 | TRBV12-5 | TGTGCTACCCTCTTCTCCCCGAAAGATGAGGGACTAAGAACCAAAAACATTCAGTACTTC | CATLFSPKDEGLRTKNIQYF
. | TRBD1 | TRBJ1-4 | TRBV7-9 | TGTGCCAGCAGCTCCTGGACAGGCGGGGGAAATGAAAAACTGTTTTTT | CASSSWTGGGNEKLFF
. | . | TRBJ2-7 | TRBV20-1 | TGCAGTGCTAGGAGGCTAGGGGAGGACTACGAGCAGTACTTC | CSARRLGEDYEQYF
. | TRBD1 | TRBJ2-3 | TRBV5-4 | TGTGCCAGCAGCTTGACAGGGGCTAGCACAGATACGCAGTATTTT | CASSLTGASTDTQYF
. | . | TRBJ1-2 | TRBV4-1 | TGCGCCAGCAGCCAACTACTCGACAGGACGAACTATGGCTACACCTTC | CASSQLLDRTNYGYTF
. | . | TRBJ2-5 | TRBV24-1 | TGTGCCACCAGTCATGCGGGGACCCAGTACTTC | CATSHAGTQYF
. | . | TRBJ1-1 | TRBV13 | TGTGCCAGCAGCCCGTGGTTATTGGAAATCTATAACACTGAAGCTTTCTTT | CASSPWLLEIYNTEAFF
few | TRBD1 | TRBJ1-2 | TRBV7-2 | TGTGCCAGCAGCTTCAGGGGGCCTTATGGCTACACCTTC | CASSFRGPYGYTF
few | . | TRBJ1-5 | TRBV28 | TGTGCCAGCAGTTCCCTCAATCAGCCCCAGCATTTT | CASSSLNQPQHF
. | . | TRBJ1-1 | TRBV2 | TGTGCCAGCACTCCGGACCTTTGGGGGACTGAAGCTTTCTTT | CASTPDLWGTEAFF
. | . | TRBJ2-7 | TRBV2 | TGTGCCAGCCTAGTGAGCTACGAGCAGTACTTC | CASLVSYEQYF
. | TRBD1 | TRBJ2-7 | TRBV9 | TGTGCCAGCAGCATTGGACAGGGGGCTTACGAGCAGTACTTC | CASSIGQGAYEQYF
. | . | TRBJ2-2 | TRBV5-1 | TGCGCCAGCAGCTCGACAGTGCAGAACACCGGGGAGCTGTTTTTT | CASSSTVQNTGELFF
. | . | TRBJ1-2 | TRBV5-1 | TGCGCCAGCAGCTCTAACAGGGAGCACTATGGCTACACCTTC | CASSSNREHYGYTF
. | . | TRBJ1-2 | TRBV20-1 | TGCAGTGCTAGAGATCAAGGCCTCGGTCGGTATGGCTACACCTTC | CSARDQGLGRYGYTF